Each of the 15 T cell receptor beta chains below was sequenced from the same sample in a study of OX40 agonist ivuxolimab in advanced cancers. Sequenced by immunoSEQ multiplex PCR; TCRdb stores in-frame clones only, minus some. Here the sample spans 53,000 or so clones, about 85% being singletons. The sequencing here drew on CD4+ or CD8+ T cells sorted from blood, taken in a trial of the OX40 agonist ivuxolimab. All receptors derive from an adult with an advanced solid tumor such as melanoma, head and neck, liver or kidney cancer.

The V call is TRBV5-1, the J call TRBJ1-2; D not certain. Trimming took off 3 bases at V and 2 bases at J, with 11 bases between the two ends. This CDR3 is built from 14 residues. Germline V lookup: CDR1 SGHRS, CDR2 YFSETQ. CDR3 protein: CASSWEDENYGYTF. The CDR3 DNA sequence: TGCGCCAGCAGCTGGGAGGACGAGAACTATGGCTACACCTTC.

The rearrangement links TRBV5-4 to TRBJ2-3; a possible D gene is TRBD1 (5 bases). Trimming stripped 2 bases from V and 6 bases from J, with 13 bases between. Germline V gene data show CDR1 as SGHNT and CDR2 as YYREEE (reference sequence). The CDR3 runs 14 residues. Here the CDR3 reads CASSLGAGWDTQYF. The CDR3, as DNA: TGTGCCAGCAGCTTAGGGGCCGGTTGGGATACGCAGTATTTT.

V usage is TRBV27 and J usage is TRBJ2-5, with TRBD2 matching 11 bases. Germline V CDR1 and CDR2: MNHEY, SMNVEV (reference sequence). CDR3 size: 17 residues. V shed 6 bases and J 7 bases; nucleotides not matched to a gene: 16. The CDR3 DNA follows: TGTGCCAGCAGACCCGCCCCGGGACTAGCGGAGACGTCGACCCAGTACTTC. This encodes CASRPAPGLAETSTQYF.

This clone was seen only once. V usage is TRBV19 and J usage is TRBJ2-5; 9 nucleotides align to TRBD1. The CDR3 has 17 residues. Germline trimming cut 0 bases from V and 5 bases from J; bases unmatched to any gene: 10. Germline-derived CDR1 and CDR2 are LNHDA and SQIVND (reference sequence). CDR3 amino acids: CASSIEGTGFTVETQYF. As DNA, the CDR3 is TGTGCCAGTAGTATAGAAGGGACAGGGTTTACGGTGGAGACCCAGTACTTC.

This rearrangement joins TRBV5-5 to TRBJ2-7; possible D gene TRBD2, 6 bases. Germline V gene lookup returns CDR1 SGHKS and CDR2 YYEKEE (reference sequence). The germline V and J ends were trimmed by 5 bases and 5 bases, with 17 bases remaining between them. CDR3 length equals 14 residues. The CDR3 DNA is TGTGCCAGCAGGACTGATGGGGGGTCGGACGAGCAGTACTTC. Protein product: CASRTDGGSDEQYF.

The chain links TRBV4-1 to TRBJ2-7; the match to TRBD1 covers 8 bases. Trimming removed 1 base from V and 7 bases from J; junction bases left unmatched: 9. The CDR3 covers 15 residues. Germline values: CDR1 MGHRA, CDR2 YSYEKL. This chain's CDR3 is CASSQGQGPPREQYF. CDR3 DNA sequence: TGCGCCAGCAGCCAAGGACAGGGGCCTCCGAGGGAGCAGTACTTC.

V gene TRBV7-2 combines with J gene TRBJ2-1; D not resolved. Deletions cut 4 bases from V and 5 bases from J, with 9 bases between. Germline CDR1 is SGHTA and CDR2 is FQGNSA. The CDR3 has 13 residues. The CDR3 loop is CASSSTGNNEQFF. In DNA, the CDR3 is TGTGCCAGCAGCTCGACCGGTAACAATGAGCAGTTCTTC. Drawing the rest from reference TRBV7-2 and TRBJ2-1, the complete variable domain is GAGVSQSPSNKVTEKGKDVELRCDPISGHTALYWYRQSLGQGLEFLIYFQGNSAPDKSGLPSDRFSAERTGGSVSTLTIQRTQQEDSAVYLCASSSTGNNEQFFGPGTRLTVL.

V usage is TRBV30 and J usage is TRBJ2-7, with D possibly TRBD2 on 6 matching bases. The ends were cut back, 4 bases at V and 6 bases at J, with 13 bases in the middle. Germline CDR1 reads GTSNPN; CDR2 reads SVGIG (reference sequence). The CDR3 is 12 amino acids. Here the CDR3 DNA reads TGTGCCTGGAACGGGGGTTTCGCCGAGCAGTACTTC. This encodes CAWNGGFAEQYF.

A remark on this clone: This may arise from a read error, as a much more abundant clone is one base away. The chain joins TRBV20-1 to TRBJ1-1, with TRBD1 as a possible D gene (5 bases). Trimming left V 8 bases short and J 11 bases short, with 18 bases between. Germline V CDR1 and CDR2: DFQATT, SNEGSKA (reference sequence). The CDR3 is 11 residues long. This chain's CDR3 is CSCRQGESAFF. In nucleotides, the CDR3 is TGCAGTTGCCGCCAGGGCGAGTCTGCTTTCTTT.

The rearrangement joins TRBV19 to TRBJ1-4, with 7 bases aligning to TRBD1. The CDR3 has 14 residues. The germline gives CDR1 LNHDA, CDR2 SQIVND (reference sequence). The V segment lost 3 bases and the J segment 8 bases; nucleotides outside the gene matches: 6. CDR3 in DNA: TGTGCCAGTAGTATCCGGGACAGATCAGAAAAACTGTTTTTT. Its protein product is CASSIRDRSEKLFF.

This chain joins TRBV6-1 and TRBJ1-1; TRBD1 matches at 7 bases. Germline loops: CDR1 MNHNS, CDR2 SASEGT. Trimming cost V 3 bases and J 1 base; bases outside gene matches: 2. The CDR3 sequence is 14 residues long. DNA of the CDR3: TGTGCCAGCAGTGACGGACAGGCGAACACTGAAGCTTTCTTT. It yields the protein CASSDGQANTEAFF.

This chain joins TRBV29-1 and TRBJ1-2; unclear D gene. CDR3 length: 12 amino acids. Between the trimmed V and J ends, which lost 5 bases and 0 bases, there was a span of 7 bases. The germline V gene encodes CDR1 SQVTM and CDR2 ANQGSEA. The DNA of the CDR3 is TGCAGCGTTAGTAGTACTAACTATGGCTACACCTTC. It is translated as CSVSSTNYGYTF. Supplemented by reference TRBV29-1 and TRBJ1-2, the full variable domain reads SAVISQKPSRDICQRGTSLTIQCQVDSQVTMMFWYRQQPGQSLTLIATANQGSEATYESGFVIDKFPISRPNLTFSTLTVSNMSPEDSSIYLCSVSSTNYGYTFGSGTRLTVV.

The chain combines TRBV19 with TRBJ1-2, with a tentative D call TRBD1 (6 bases). The length of the CDR3 is 15 residues. Trimming shortened V by 7 bases and J by 0 bases, and 15 bases separated the two germline ends. Looked up from germline, CDR1 is LNHDA and CDR2 is SQIVND (reference sequence). CDR3 region: CASIDLDRTNYGYTF. The CDR3 DNA follows: TGTGCCAGTATCGACCTAGACAGGACTAACTATGGCTACACCTTC. Complete variable domain (other parts from reference TRBV19 and TRBJ1-2): DGGITQSPKYLFRKEGQNVTLSCEQNLNHDAMYWYRQDPGQGLRLIYYSQIVNDFQKGDIAEGYSVSREKKESFPLTVTSAQKNPTAFYLCASIDLDRTNYGYTFGSGTRLTVV.

This clone was recorded a few times. The chain uses TRBV18 and TRBJ2-6; possible D gene TRBD1, 5 bases. Looked up from germline, CDR1 is KGHSH and CDR2 is LQKENI. This CDR3 contains 15 residues. The V end lost 2 bases, the J end lost 3 bases, and 8 bases lay between the germline ends. In nucleotides, the CDR3 is TGTGCCAGCTCACCAGTCAGGGTTGGGGCCAACGTCCTGACTTTC. The encoded protein is CASSPVRVGANVLTF.

This rearrangement joins TRBV11-2 to TRBJ2-5, with 8 bases fitting TRBD2. V lost 4 bases to trimming and J lost 2 bases; unmatched junction nucleotides: 3. There are 14 residues in the CDR3. Germline CDR1 is SGHAT and CDR2 is FQNNGV. CDR3 residues: CASSSSGGQETQYF. In DNA, the CDR3 is TGTGCCAGCAGCTCAAGCGGGGGACAAGAGACCCAGTACTTC.